Given below is one TCR beta chain in context. The antigen it binds to is not known. Base qualities are not provided; no much larger clone lies one nucleotide away. This sample is drawn from a study of regulatory T cells in long-lasting Graves disease (dated by TCRdb to 2020 to 2022). Regarding the research as a whole: Patients with newly diagnosed Graves' disease had been on antithyroid drugs for under 3 months. Peripheral blood TCR sequencing and RNA sequencing compared persistent Graves' disease patients with newly diagnosed Graves' disease patients. The study was registered as a clinical trial and conducted in China. TCR sequencing covered some 13 persistent and around 20 newly diagnosed Graves' disease patients, some 35 samples in total. Points the paper makes about the study in general: The authors noted that the small sample size was a limitation that may lower accuracy. More public clonotypes were shared among persistent patients (over 2,500) than among newly diagnosed patients (966). Persistent disease showed preferential use of TRBV28, TRBJ1-2 and TRBJ2-5, whereas newly diagnosed disease favored TRBV20-1 and TRBJ2-1. Sequencing and analysis were limited to the TCR beta chain. Compared with newly diagnosed patients, patients with persistent Graves' disease had lower TCR Shannon entropy and fewer highly expanded clones, which suggests clonal expansion. Only peripheral blood was studied, because thyroid tissue, the primary lesion, was inaccessible.

Reading from cysteine to phenylalanine, the CDR3 counts 13 amino acids. The read is trimmed to its CDR3 DNA, 39 bases read in frame from base 1. V was cut back by 0 bases and J by 11 bases, leaving a gap of 15 bases between them. CDR1 DFQATT and CDR2 SNEGSKA were looked up in the germline V gene (reference sequence). The library was produced with multiplex PCR. TCRdb names Illumina HiSeq 4000 as the instrument used. To build TCR beta libraries, CDR3 regions were amplified by Arm-PCR using iRepertoire HTBI primers. Before sequencing, the PCR products underwent gel purification. Under the source paper's analysis protocol: Across samples, around 62 TRBV and 12 to 15 TRBJ segments were identified and used for gene usage analysis of CDR3 amino acid clonotypes. COPE and FqMerger were used to merge filtered high-quality paired reads into contigs. BLAST was used to align contigs to IMGT TRBV, TRBD and TRBJ reference genes, with CDR3 defined following IMGT. Clonotypes above 0.1% frequency were classified as highly expanded clones. Shannon entropy served as the measure of repertoire diversity, while the Gini coefficient captured V-J evenness. Clonotypes shared by more than one individual were considered public. In TCRdb, the public reads were trimmed at Q25 with fastp and aligned with MiXCR, with productive beta chains retained. Each entry is one CDR3 protein sequence, shown with its most common DNA and genes. The V and J calls follow TCRdb's processing rather than the paper's. The sample has more than 300,000 distinct CDR3 sequences on record, 15% to 20% of them singletons. Around 20% of the sample comes from the top ten.

Read against the paper, the sample's time point label means: newly diagnosed GD, antithyroid drugs for less than 3 months. For both TCR sequencing and RNA sequencing, RNA was extracted from PBMCs in TRIzol. The diagnosis of Graves' disease was made according to American Thyroid Association guidelines. Recruitment of patients was carried out at an endocrinology department in Xi'an, China. From each patient, about 9.7 milliliters of peripheral blood was collected into an EDTA anticoagulant tube. PBMCs were isolated by Ficoll Paque Plus density gradient separation without further T cell sorting. An Agilent 2100 Bioanalyzer and agarose gel were used to assess RNA quality, and a NanoDrop 2000 was used to measure RNA concentration. The same data also contributed to another study, on T cells in Graves' hyperthyroidism and ophthalmopathy. The second study's paper adds: A patient counted as having stable Graves' hyperthyroidism if no progression to ophthalmopathy occurred over 18 months of follow-up. The hyperthyroidism patients were between 18 and 65 years old and newly diagnosed, with a disease duration of less than 2 months. The study excluded patients with uncontrolled infections, other autoimmune diseases, pregnancy or lactation. Diagnoses were established on the basis of clinical symptoms, serum thyroxine and TRAb, thyroid ultrasound, and orbital computed tomography. For the first round of RT-PCR on the TCR CDR3, the HTBI primer set was used together with the Qiagen OneStep RT-PCR kit. Most expanded thyroid clonotypes (frequency above 0.001) were also detected in blood, suggesting blood repertoires may reflect thyroid immune responses. Ophthalmopathy was separated from stable hyperthyroidism by a 13 V-J signature model, with approximately 89% sensitivity and 81% to 83% specificity obtained in cross-validation and 80%/75% obtained in testing. In validation, the model predicted progression to ophthalmopathy a median of 6.5 months before onset, with roughly 70% sensitivity and 72.22% specificity. A discovery cohort of about a hundred patients, roughly 45 with Graves' ophthalmopathy and under 60 with stable Graves' hyperthyroidism, was used to find distinguishing TCR V-J signatures. An independent validation cohort of fewer than 20 hyperthyroidism patients and about 15 patients who later progressed to ophthalmopathy tested prospective prediction of ophthalmopathy. For training and testing, the 100 or so patients in the discovery cohort were randomly divided in a 7:3 ratio. In addition, the study compared T-cell repertoires in thyroid tissue and in blood from roughly 6 Graves' hyperthyroidism patients. After sampling, hyperthyroidism patients received methimazole starting at 30 mg daily, and ophthalmopathy patients received high-dose intravenous methylprednisolone. The libraries were constructed in a second round of multiplex PCR and then size-selected and purified. Paired-end sequencing of the libraries was performed with 100 bp reads on an Illumina HiSeq2000. SOAPnuke was used to process the raw data, with reads discarded if the reads contained adapters or uncalled bases, had a mean Phred below 15, or lacked an exact constant-primer or identifier match. COPE v1.2.5 was used to merge high-quality paired reads, and clonotypes were defined as unique nucleotide sequences. MiTCR v1.1 was used to align clonotypes to the IMGT TRBV, TRBD and TRBJ reference segments. The analysis was restricted to V-J combinations with a frequency above 0.0001, which together covered approximately 99% of the repertoires. The TCS score was defined as the ratio of F50 (clonal expansion) to E x V (chaos), calculated using BLOSUM62-based TCRdist between CDR3 peptides within each V-J. Welch's t-statistics and random forest reduced approximately 520 V-J features to roughly 13, which were used in a naive Bayes classifier (R e1071). Sample size was not statistically predetermined, and investigators were not blinded to group allocation. The paper reports TCR Vbeta CDR3 sequencing of over 130 peripheral blood samples: 40 to 45 ophthalmopathy, 70 to 85 hyperthyroidism and 17 progressor patients.

The sample here was peripheral blood mononuclear cells (PBMCs), taken at new diagnosis, from a patient treated with antithyroid drugs. The V and J genes are TRBV20-1 and TRBJ2-3; 5 matching bases give a weak D call of TRBD2. This receptor was taken from a young woman with Graves disease. Donor details come from another sample of the same person, matched by shared clones. The bases are TGCAGTGCTAGAGACCCACTAGAGGAGGAGCAGTATTTT. Its translation is CSARDPLEEEQYF.